The T cell receptor beta chain under discussion was sequenced for a study of cytomegalovirus exposure and HLA in healthy donors. General study points: The tendency of first-cohort TCR clusters to co-occur in the roughly 130 validation repertoires was the finding of a later analysis. As was reported, the classifier diagnosed cytomegalovirus status with high specificity and sensitivity.

Germline V gives CDR1 KGHSH, CDR2 LQKENI. This CDR3 spans 13 amino acids. V gave up 2 bases and J gave up 6 bases; unmatched junction bases: 3. The repertoire was sequenced with immunoSEQ multiplex PCR; TCRdb's copy has only in-frame clones and lacks some. The sample has some 240,000 clones, more than 75% seen once; the top ten hold about 1.2%. This clone has more than one count but fewer than ten. Its antigen is unidentified. This clonotype was sampled from a young woman in good health and CMV-seropositive. The sample taken for sequencing was PBMCs. V gene TRBV18 combines with J gene TRBJ2-7; the match to TRBD1 covers 8 bases. CDR3 sequence: CASSPTQGGEQYF. CDR3 sequence (DNA): TGTGCCAGCTCACCAACACAGGGGGGCGAGCAGTACTTC.